The TCR beta chain described here comes from a study of blood T cell repertoires in COVID-19. Study in general: There were acute and convalescent COVID-19 samples, and they came from the United States, Italy and Spain. In each case, the material was cDNA or gDNA derived from T cells, B-cell-depleted T cells, or PBMCs.

Per the authors' pipeline: Reference gene primers were amplified, and this amplification served to estimate nucleated cell counts. Here immunoSEQ multiplex PCR was the method, and the copy in TCRdb shows in-frame clones only, minus some. D and trimming come from the DNA, and the V and J calls and clone size come from that table. Seen here are fewer than 250,000 clones, approximately 84% observed once, and the top ten hold under 4.5%. Germline lookup yields CDR1 KGHDR and CDR2 SFDVKD. V was pared by 3 bases and J by 2 bases, with 16 bases between. CDR3 size: 17 residues. The sequence was collected from a man in his fifties or sixties with acute or convalescent COVID-19. The V and J genes are TRBV24-1 and TRBJ1-5; D may be TRBD1 (5 bases). Sequenced sample: peripheral blood. CDR3 sequence: CATSDGSGSGGNQPQHF. For the CDR3, the DNA is TGTGCCACCAGTGATGGTTCAGGGTCTGGTGGCAATCAGCCCCAGCATTTT.